The 9 T cell receptor beta chains in this list originate from one sample, sequenced in a study of T-cell reconstitution after alpha-beta-depleted transplantation in children (TCRdb year 2016). The library was built by means of PCR. Sequencing used an Illumina HiSeq 2500. TCR libraries were prepared with molecular barcoding, using unique molecular identifiers to normalize TCRbeta repertoire quantification. TCRdb reprocessing: public reads trimmed at Q25 with fastp, clones called with MiXCR, in-frame beta chains kept. CDR3 protein sequences are deduplicated, and each keeps its most common genes and DNA. A total of around 96,000 distinct CDR3 sequences appear in this sample, 9.5% to 15% of them only once. In total, the top ten clones hold approximately 13% of the sample. Sequenced material: PBMCs from the stem cell graft donor, taken from the stem cell graft. The receptors were gathered from a human donor who donated a stem cell graft to a child with inherited bone marrow failure.

A few counts support this clonotype. V and J are TRBV2 and TRBJ2-3, with TRBD2 as a possible D gene (6 bases). Germline V gene sequence: CDR1 SNHLY, CDR2 FYNNEI. Deletions cut 3 bases from V and 3 bases from J, with 7 bases between. This CDR3 has 13 residues. The CDR3 sequence is CASSDGGTDTQYF. CDR3 DNA sequence: TGTGCCAGCAGTGATGGGGGGACAGATACGCAGTATTTT.

This clonotype was counted only a few times. V is TRBV19 and J is TRBJ2-7; 7 bases agree with TRBD1. Germline-derived CDR1 and CDR2 are LNHDA and SQIVND (reference sequence). This CDR3 region has 14 residues. Trimming at V came to 5 bases and at J to 6 bases, leaving 10 bases not matched to a gene. In DNA, the CDR3 is TGTGCCAGTAGTCGAGACAGGGCCAGTGCCGAGCAGTACTTC. It translates to CASSRDRASAEQYF.

This clonotype was recorded many times. V usage is TRBV27 and J usage is TRBJ2-7; TRBD1 agrees at 7 bases. Losses at the gene ends were 6 bases for V and 1 base for J; bases not matched to a gene: 9. CDR1 and CDR2 (germline): MNHEY, SMNVEV (reference sequence). CDR3 size: 15 residues. The CDR3 bases are TGTGCCAGCAGCTGGGCTTCGGGACAGTCCTACGAGCAGTACTTC. Its protein is CASSWASGQSYEQYF.

This clonotype was counted a few times. The genes are TRBV4-3 and TRBJ2-1; 10 nucleotides line up with TRBD1. V shed 1 base and J 4 bases; nucleotides not matched to a gene: 7. In germline, CDR1 is LGHNA, CDR2 YSLEER. The CDR3 contains 17 residues. The CDR3: CASSQVLPGQGYNEQFF. CDR3 DNA sequence: TGCGCCAGCAGCCAAGTCCTCCCGGGACAGGGGTACAATGAGCAGTTCTTC.

This clonotype was seen ten or more times. V and J are TRBV29-1 and TRBJ1-2; D remains ambiguous. The CDR3 loop spans 13 amino acids. With 7 bases removed from V and 1 base from J, the gap between germline ends came to 13 bases. Germline V CDR1 and CDR2: SQVTM, ANQGSEA. CDR3 nucleotides: TGCAGCGGACTCCGACGGCTTAACTATGGCTACACCTTC. It specifies CSGLRRLNYGYTF. The full variable domain, its missing parts supplied by reference TRBV29-1 and TRBJ1-2, is SAVISQKPSRDICQRGTSLTIQCQVDSQVTMMFWYRQQPGQSLTLIATANQGSEATYESGFVIDKFPISRPNLTFSTLTVSNMSPEDSSIYLCSGLRRLNYGYTFGSGTRLTVV.

The genes are TRBV28 and TRBJ1-2, with unresolved D. This CDR3 region has 14 residues. The V end lost 0 bases, the J end lost 11 bases, and 16 bases lay between the germline ends. Germline V gene lookup returns CDR1 MDHEN and CDR2 SYDVKM. The CDR3 DNA sequence: TGTGCCAGCAGTTTATGGCACACCGGTGGGATTTACACCTTC. This codes for CASSLWHTGGIYTF.

This clonotype has a count of ten or more. The V call is TRBV6-2 or TRBV6-3, the J call TRBJ2-2; D gene uncertain. This CDR3 is 13 amino acids long. V was clipped by 6 bases and J by 5 bases, with 10 bases between them. Germline CDR1 and CDR2: MNHEY and SVGEGT. The CDR3 here is CASSGLVTGELFF. The CDR3 DNA sequence: TGTGCCAGCAGCGGCTTGGTGACCGGGGAGCTGTTTTTT.

The rearrangement uses TRBV28 and TRBJ2-7, with D unresolved. The length of the CDR3 is 12 residues. Germline lookup yields CDR1 MDHEN and CDR2 SYDVKM. With 3 bases removed from V and 2 bases from J, the gap between germline ends came to 5 bases. The CDR3 reads CASSFRTYEQYF. The CDR3 DNA reads TGTGCCAGCAGTTTTAGAACCTACGAGCAGTACTTC.

The V and J genes are TRBV7-2 and TRBJ2-2; 7 positions match TRBD1. CDR1 is SGHTA and CDR2 is FQGNSA in the germline V gene. V was pared by 5 bases and J by 5 bases, with 8 bases of the junction left unmatched. This CDR3 region has 15 residues. DNA of the CDR3: TGTGCCAGCAGCCCAAACAGGGGTGGTACCGGGGAGCTGTTTTTT. This sequence encodes CASSPNRGGTGELFF. Full variable domain (missing parts from reference TRBV7-2 and TRBJ2-2): GAGVSQSPSNKVTEKGKDVELRCDPISGHTALYWYRQSLGQGLEFLIYFQGNSAPDKSGLPSDRFSAERTGGSVSTLTIQRTQQEDSAVYLCASSPNRGGTGELFFGEGSRLTVL.